One T cell receptor beta chain is described in this entry. Sequencing was performed with immunoSEQ multiplex PCR; in TCRdb, only in-frame clones are kept and a portion is missing. The table shows some 80,000 clones, with 80% to 90% occurring only once. These data are taken from a study of T cell clones after liver transplantation. Overall study: In this trial, immunosuppression withdrawal was attempted within 2 years of liver transplant. Standard immunosuppression, with no induction, continued until 12-24 months after transplant.

The CDR3 consists of 14 residues. Germline trimming cut 5 bases from V and 8 bases from J; bases unmatched to any gene: 6. CDR1 and CDR2 from the germline V gene are MNHEY and SVGAGI. Specimen: CD4+ T cells from blood, collected 48 months after liver transplant. This chain links TRBV6-5 with TRBJ1-2; 12 nucleotides match TRBD1. This sequence originates from a human patient who received a liver transplant. These T cells may partly come from the graft donor. In DNA, the CDR3 is TGTGCCAGCAGTGGGGACAGGGGGCGCGGAGGCTACACCTTC. It is translated as CASSGDRGRGGYTF.